This TCR beta chain stems from a study of identical twins. TCRdb re-derived calls from the 5' RACE reads in MiXCR, one entry per CDR3 protein. This sample carries around 230,000 distinct CDR3 sequences, over 8% of them seen once, and the ten largest clones take over 4.5%. The specimen sequenced was memory (CD45RO+) T cells sorted from blood. The origin of this receptor is a woman aged 18-29 years in good health.

CDR3 coding DNA: TGCGCCAGCAGCCAAAGAGGCCCGGGAGCGGGAGTAACCGGGGAGCTGTTTTTT. It encodes CASSQRGPGAGVTGELFF. The gene calls are TRBV4-3 and TRBJ2-2, with 8 bases fitting TRBD2. The CDR3 is made up of 18 amino acids. Looked up from germline, CDR1 is LGHNA and CDR2 is YSLEER. The junction had 13 bases not matched to a gene; V was cut back by 2 bases and J by 5 bases.